What follows describes a single TCR beta chain. The entry originates in a study of blood T cell repertoires in COVID-19. Libraries were prepared by immunoSEQ multiplex PCR; TCRdb keeps only in-frame clonotypes and omits some of them. The data hold approximately 250,000 clones, with approximately 90% observed a single time. The length of the CDR3 is 17 residues. The V end was cut by 6 bases, the J end by 2 bases, with 23 bases between. CDR1 MDHEN and CDR2 SYDVKM come from the germline V gene. Researchers sorted participants into cohorts using their self-reported clinical history. The TCR comes from a woman aged 25 to 45 who had recovered from COVID-19. Sequenced material: PBMCs or T cells enriched from blood (not recorded which). J is TRBJ2-7 and V is TRBV28, with TRBD2 as a possible D gene (6 bases). CDR3 region: CASSGPALAEAAYEQYF. Here the CDR3 DNA reads TGTGCCAGCAGCGGCCCAGCATTAGCGGAGGCAGCCTACGAGCAGTACTTC.